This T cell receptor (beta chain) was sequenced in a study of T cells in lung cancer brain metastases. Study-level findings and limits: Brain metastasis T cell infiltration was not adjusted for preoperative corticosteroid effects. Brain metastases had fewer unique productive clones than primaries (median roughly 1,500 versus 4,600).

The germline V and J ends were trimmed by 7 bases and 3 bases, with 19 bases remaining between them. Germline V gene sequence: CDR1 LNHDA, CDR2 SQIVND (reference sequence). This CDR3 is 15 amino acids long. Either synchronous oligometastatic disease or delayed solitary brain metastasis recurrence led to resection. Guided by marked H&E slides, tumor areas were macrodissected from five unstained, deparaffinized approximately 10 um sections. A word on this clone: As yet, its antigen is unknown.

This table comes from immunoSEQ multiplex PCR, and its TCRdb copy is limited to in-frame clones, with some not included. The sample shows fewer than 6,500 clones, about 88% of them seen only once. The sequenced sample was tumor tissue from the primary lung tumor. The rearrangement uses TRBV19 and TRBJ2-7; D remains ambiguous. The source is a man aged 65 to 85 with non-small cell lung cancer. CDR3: CASKETPYNLYEQYF. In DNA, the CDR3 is TGTGCCAGTAAGGAGACTCCGTATAACCTCTACGAGCAGTACTTC.